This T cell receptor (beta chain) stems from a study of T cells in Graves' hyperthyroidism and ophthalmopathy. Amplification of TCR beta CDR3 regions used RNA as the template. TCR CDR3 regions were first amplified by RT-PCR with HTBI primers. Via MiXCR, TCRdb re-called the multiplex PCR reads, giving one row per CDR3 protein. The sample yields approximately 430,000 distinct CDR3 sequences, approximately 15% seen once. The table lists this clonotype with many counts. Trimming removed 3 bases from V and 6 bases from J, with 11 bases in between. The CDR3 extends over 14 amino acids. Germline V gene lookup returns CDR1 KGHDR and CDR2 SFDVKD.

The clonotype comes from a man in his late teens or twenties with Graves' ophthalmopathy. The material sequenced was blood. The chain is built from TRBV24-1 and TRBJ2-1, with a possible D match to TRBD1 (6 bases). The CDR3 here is CATSDQGTANEQFF. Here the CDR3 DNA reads TGTGCCACCAGTGATCAGGGGACCGCCAATGAGCAGTTCTTC.